This T cell receptor beta chain was observed in a study of vaccination and CD4 T cells after COVID-19. V was shortened by 1 base and J by 6 bases, with 13 bases between the two germline ends. This CDR3 has 15 amino acids. Germline-derived CDR1 and CDR2 are DFQATT and SNEGSKA (reference sequence). A single record per CDR3 protein comes from TCRdb applying MiXCR to the PCR reads. Counted here are 15,000 to 20,000 distinct CDR3 sequences, roughly two thirds occurring once; the ten biggest clones make up around 1.1%. This clonotype has more than one count but fewer than ten. The sample was CD4+ T cells from blood, taken after SARS-CoV-2 vaccination. V usage is TRBV20-1 and J usage is TRBJ1-6; a possible D gene is TRBD1 (6 bases). The receptor was isolated from a human donor who had recovered from COVID-19. CDR3 amino acids: CSARGGAGANSPLHF. The CDR3 DNA is TGCAGTGCTAGAGGGGGGGCGGGGGCTAATTCACCCCTCCACTTT.